This T cell receptor beta chain is from a study of shared clonotypes between healthy human individuals. Trimming cost V 8 bases and J 2 bases, with 16 bases left between them. CDR1 SNHLY and CDR2 FYNNEI come from the germline V gene. The CDR3 extends over 15 amino acids. Findings and caveats of the study: Sharing of clonotypes among donors was expected to vary with sequencing depth.

Worth noting for this clone: Antigen: not known.

At deep level, the assay was performed. How the authors handled the data: ImmunoSEQ gave junction-only sequences without quality scores, so filtering differed. Repertoires were generated with immunoSEQ multiplex PCR, while TCRdb's copy carries only in-frame clones and drops some. The V and J calls and clone size come from that table; D and trimming were worked out from the DNA. Here the sample spans under 600,000 clones, over 60% being singletons. Material: PBMCs. This chain connects TRBV2 to TRBJ2-1; D may be TRBD1 or TRBD2 (5 bases each). This TCR derives from a woman aged 40 to 49 in good health. Some clones in this sample may be carry-over from other donors' samples. CDR3 loop: CASLEGPRAYNEQFF. For the CDR3, the DNA is TGTGCCAGCCTTGAGGGACCGAGGGCCTACAATGAGCAGTTCTTC.